This entry concerns a single T cell receptor (beta chain). Its antigen is unidentified. Amplification of TCR beta CDR3 regions was performed using RNA transcripts as template. TCR CDR3 regions were first amplified by RT-PCR with HTBI primers. In TCRdb, the multiplex PCR reads were re-called with MiXCR into one record per CDR3 protein. The sample has 300,000 to 450,000 distinct CDR3 sequences, approximately 14% seen once. The data were obtained in a study of T cells in Graves' hyperthyroidism and ophthalmopathy. Study as a whole: Any treatment followed the collection of peripheral blood at initial diagnosis. Study-level points and caveats: Clonotypes that were expanded in thyroid above 0.001 mostly appeared in blood too.

Orbital computed tomography and thyroid ultrasound, together with serum TRAb and thyroxine and clinical symptoms, were used for diagnoses. Around 9.9 ml of fresh peripheral blood supplied the PBMCs. CDR1 is SEHNR, CDR2 FQNEAQ, per germline (reference sequence). The CDR3 extends over 12 amino acids. Deletions cut 5 bases from V and 6 bases from J, with 11 bases between. The clonotype originates from an older woman with Graves' hyperthyroidism. The sequenced material came from blood. This rearrangement joins TRBV7-9 to TRBJ2-7, with unresolved D. CDR3 amino acids: CASSTGPAEQYF. The CDR3 coding sequence is TGTGCCAGCAGCACCGGCCCTGCCGAGCAGTACTTC. Based on the CDR3 plus reference TRBV7-9 and TRBJ2-7, the full variable domain is DTGVSQNPRHKITKRGQNVTFRCDPISEHNRLYWYRQTLGQGPEFLTYFQNEAQLEKSRLLSDRFSAERPKGSFSTLEIQRTEQGDSAMYLCASSTGPAEQYFGPGTRLTVT.